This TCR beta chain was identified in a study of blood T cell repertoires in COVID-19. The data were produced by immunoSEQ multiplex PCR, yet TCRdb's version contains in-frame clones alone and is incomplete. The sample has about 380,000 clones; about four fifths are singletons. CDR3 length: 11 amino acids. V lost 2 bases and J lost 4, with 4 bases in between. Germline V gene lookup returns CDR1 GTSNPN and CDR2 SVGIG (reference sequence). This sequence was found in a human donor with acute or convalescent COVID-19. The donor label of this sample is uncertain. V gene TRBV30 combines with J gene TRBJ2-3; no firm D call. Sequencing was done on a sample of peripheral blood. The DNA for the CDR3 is TGTGCCTGGAGTTATCCAGATACGCAGTATTTT. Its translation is CAWSYPDTQYF.